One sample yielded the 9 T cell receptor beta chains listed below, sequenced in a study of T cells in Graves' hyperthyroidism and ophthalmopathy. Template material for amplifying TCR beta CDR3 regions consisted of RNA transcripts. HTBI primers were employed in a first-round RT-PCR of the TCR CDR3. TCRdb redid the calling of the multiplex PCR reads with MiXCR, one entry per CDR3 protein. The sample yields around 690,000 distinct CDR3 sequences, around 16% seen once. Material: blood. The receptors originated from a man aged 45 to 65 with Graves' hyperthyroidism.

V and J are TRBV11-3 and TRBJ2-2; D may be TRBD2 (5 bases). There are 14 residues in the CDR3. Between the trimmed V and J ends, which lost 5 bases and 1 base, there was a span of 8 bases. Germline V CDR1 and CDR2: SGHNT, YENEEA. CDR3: CASSPRENTGELFF. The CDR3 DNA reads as TGTGCCAGCAGCCCCCGGGAGAACACCGGGGAGCTGTTTTTT.

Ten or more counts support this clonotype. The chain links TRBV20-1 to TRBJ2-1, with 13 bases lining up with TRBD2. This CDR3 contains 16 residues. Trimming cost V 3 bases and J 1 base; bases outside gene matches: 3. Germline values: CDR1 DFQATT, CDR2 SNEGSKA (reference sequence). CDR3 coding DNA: TGCAGTGCTAGCGGACTAGCGGGAGTTTCCTACAATGAGCAGTTCTTC. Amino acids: CSASGLAGVSYNEQFF.

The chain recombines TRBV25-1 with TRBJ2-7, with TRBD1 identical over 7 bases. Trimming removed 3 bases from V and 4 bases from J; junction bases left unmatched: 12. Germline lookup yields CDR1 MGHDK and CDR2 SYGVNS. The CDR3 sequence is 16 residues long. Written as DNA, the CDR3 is TGTGCCAGCAGTGATGCCCGAATAGGGGGCAGTTACGAGCAGTACTTC. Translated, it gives CASSDARIGGSYEQYF.

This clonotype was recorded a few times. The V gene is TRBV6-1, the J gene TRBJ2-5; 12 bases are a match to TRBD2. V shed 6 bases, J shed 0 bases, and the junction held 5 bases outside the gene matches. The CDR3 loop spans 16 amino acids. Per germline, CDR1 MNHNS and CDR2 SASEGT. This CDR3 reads CASRGLAGWYQETQYF. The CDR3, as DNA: TGTGCCAGCAGAGGACTAGCGGGGTGGTACCAAGAGACCCAGTACTTC.

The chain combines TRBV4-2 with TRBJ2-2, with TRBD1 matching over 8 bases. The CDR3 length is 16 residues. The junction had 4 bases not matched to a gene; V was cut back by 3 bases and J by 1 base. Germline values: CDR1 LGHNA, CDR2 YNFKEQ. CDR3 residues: CASSHYDRGNTGELFF. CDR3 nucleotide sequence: TGTGCCAGCAGCCACTACGACAGGGGGAACACCGGGGAGCTGTTTTTT.

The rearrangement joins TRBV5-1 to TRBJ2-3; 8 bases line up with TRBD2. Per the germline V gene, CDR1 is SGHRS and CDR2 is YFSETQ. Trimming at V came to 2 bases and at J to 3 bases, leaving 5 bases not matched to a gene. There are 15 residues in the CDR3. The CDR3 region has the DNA TGCGCCAGCAGCTTAACCGGGAGGGGAACAGATACGCAGTATTTT. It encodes CASSLTGRGTDTQYF.

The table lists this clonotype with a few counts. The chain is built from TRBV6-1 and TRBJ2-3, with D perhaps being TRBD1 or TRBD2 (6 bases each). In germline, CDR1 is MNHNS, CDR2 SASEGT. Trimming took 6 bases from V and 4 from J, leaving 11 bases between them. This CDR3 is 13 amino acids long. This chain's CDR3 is CASRQGGSDTQYF. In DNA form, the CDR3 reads TGTGCCAGCAGGCAAGGGGGGTCAGATACGCAGTATTTT.

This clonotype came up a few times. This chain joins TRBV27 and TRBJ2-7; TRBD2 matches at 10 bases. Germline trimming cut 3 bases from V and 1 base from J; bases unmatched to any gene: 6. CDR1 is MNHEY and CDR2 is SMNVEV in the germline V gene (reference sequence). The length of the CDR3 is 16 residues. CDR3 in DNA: TGTGCCAGCAGTTTGCGTGGGACTAGCGTGTCCTACGAGCAGTACTTC. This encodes CASSLRGTSVSYEQYF.

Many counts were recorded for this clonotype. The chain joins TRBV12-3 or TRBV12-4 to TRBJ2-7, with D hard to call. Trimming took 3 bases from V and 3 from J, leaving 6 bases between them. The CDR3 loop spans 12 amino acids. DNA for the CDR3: TGTGCCAGCAGTTTCTGGGACTACGAGCAGTACTTC. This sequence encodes CASSFWDYEQYF.